One sample yielded the 10 T cell receptor beta chains listed below, sequenced in a study of T cell responses to AZD1222 COVID-19 vaccine. Clones were read by immunoSEQ multiplex PCR, and TCRdb kept only the in-frame ones, dropping some. The table shows 150,000 or so clones, with 80% to 90% occurring only once. Material: peripheral blood, obtained on day 0 of AZD1222 vaccination. Receptors originate from an adult in good health.

The chain has TRBV6-6 and TRBJ1-2; D gene ambiguous. Trimming pared 4 bases from V and 0 bases from J, leaving 12 bases between. Germline-derived CDR1 and CDR2 are MNHNY and SVGAGI (reference sequence). The length of the CDR3 is 15 residues. The CDR3 sequence: CASSSSAQANYGYTF. In DNA, the CDR3 is TGTGCCAGCAGTTCCAGCGCACAAGCTAACTATGGCTACACCTTC.

The sample holds a few counts of this clone. This sequence joins TRBV28 and TRBJ2-7; D unresolved. V lost 5 bases and J 7 bases, leaving 12 bases between the germline ends. Germline V gives CDR1 MDHEN, CDR2 SYDVKM. This CDR3 has 12 amino acids. The chain's CDR3 is CASSPYSREQYF. The CDR3 DNA reads as TGTGCCAGCAGTCCGTATTCTAGGGAGCAGTACTTC.

The chain recombines TRBV5-5 with TRBJ2-4; D is possibly TRBD2 (5 bases). Germline V gene data show CDR1 as SGHKS and CDR2 as YYEKEE (reference sequence). Trimming pared 5 bases from V and 2 bases from J, leaving 14 bases between. The CDR3 is 15 amino acids. CDR3 DNA: TGTGCCAGCAGTCCGACCGACTATTCCAAAAACATTCAGTACTTC. It codes for CASSPTDYSKNIQYF. Full variable domain (missing parts from reference TRBV5-5 and TRBJ2-4): DAGVTQSPTHLIKTRGQQVTLRCSPISGHKSVSWYQQVLGQGPQFIFQYYEKEERGRGNFPDRFSARQFPNYSSELNVNALLLGDSALYLCASSPTDYSKNIQYFGAGTRLSVL.

The chain is built from TRBV24-1 and TRBJ2-2; D perhaps matches TRBD2 (6 bases). Germline assignment: CDR1 KGHDR and CDR2 SFDVKD. This CDR3 has 14 amino acids. V lost 4 bases and J lost 5, with 10 bases in between. CDR3 in DNA: TGTGCCACCAGTGACCCGGGGACTACCGGGGAGCTGTTTTTT. This sequence encodes CATSDPGTTGELFF.

The gene calls are TRBV28 and TRBJ1-5; D remains unclear. V gave up 6 bases and J gave up 4 bases, with 4 bases separating them. In germline, CDR1 is MDHEN, CDR2 SYDVKM. The CDR3 runs to 11 residues. The CDR3 sequence is CASSLNQPQHF. DNA for the CDR3: TGTGCCAGCAGCTTGAATCAGCCCCAGCATTTT.

The rearrangement links TRBV15 to TRBJ2-7, with D uncertain. There are 15 residues in the CDR3. The V and J ends lost 0 bases and 3 bases respectively, with 12 bases between them. CDR1 is LNHNV and CDR2 is YYDKDF in the germline V gene (reference sequence). The DNA of the CDR3 is TGTGCCACCAGCAGAGAAGGTACTGAATACTACGAGCAGTACTTC. It is translated as CATSREGTEYYEQYF.

This chain links TRBV28 with TRBJ1-3; D is unresolved. CDR3 length equals 18 residues. The V end lost 2 bases, the J end lost 4 bases, and 21 bases lay between the germline ends. CDR1 and CDR2 (germline): MDHEN, SYDVKM. The CDR3, as DNA: TGTGCCAGCAGTTTAATAAGGAGCAGCCCGGATCGGGGAAACACCATATATTTT. Encoded protein: CASSLIRSSPDRGNTIYF.

This chain uses TRBV7-3 with TRBJ1-1, with 7 bases aligning to TRBD1. There are 14 residues in the CDR3. Trimming at V came to 5 bases and at J to 3 bases, leaving 6 bases not matched to a gene. The germline V gene encodes CDR1 SGHTA and CDR2 FQGTGA. The CDR3 loop is CASSATGIDTEAFF. CDR3 nucleotide sequence: TGTGCCAGCAGCGCGACAGGGATAGACACTGAAGCTTTCTTT.

V is TRBV3-1 (or the pseudogene TRBV3-2) and J is TRBJ1-4; 7 bases align to TRBD1. V lost 5 bases to trimming and J lost 5 bases; unmatched junction nucleotides: 5. CDR3 length: 14 residues. Per the germline V gene, CDR1 is LGHDT and CDR2 is YNNKEL (reference sequence). The CDR3 spells CASSRDSRNEKLFF. CDR3 nucleotide sequence: TGTGCCAGCAGCAGGGACAGCAGAAATGAAAAACTGTTTTTT.

The chain carries TRBV5-4 and TRBJ2-3, with TRBD2 matching 9 bases. The CDR3 sequence is 16 residues long. The trim removed 0 bases at V and 4 bases at J, leaving 6 bases unmatched. Germline V lookup: CDR1 SGHNT, CDR2 YYREEE (reference sequence). The DNA of the CDR3 is TGTGCCAGCAGCTTGGGGTCTAGCGGGAACCCAGATACGCAGTATTTT. Its translation is CASSLGSSGNPDTQYF.